This T cell receptor beta chain was observed in a study of blood T cell repertoires in COVID-19 (dated by TCRdb to 2018 to 2021). With regard to the full study: Collaborator samples came from the United States, Italy and Spain and covered acute and convalescent phases of COVID-19. The repertoires were released in a freely available public database meant as a resource for research on the immune response to SARS-CoV-2. The dataset comprised deeply sampled blood TCRbeta repertoires from subjects exposed to, actively infected with, or recovered from COVID-19. The sample metadata nearly always contained a de-identified subject ID, COVID-19 status, age in years and sex. HLA class I and class II types, where available, came from metadata supplied by the sample provider rather than from assay-based typing. Samples were obtained from the ongoing ImmuneRACE study (first 160 participants) and from some 1,200 subjects provided by 6 global collaborators. The material from the prospective study consisted of cDNA or gDNA derived from T cells, B-cell-depleted T cells, or PBMCs.

Of note for this clone: Its antigen has not been determined. No base-level quality is on record; no much larger clone is a single base apart.

Each collaborating institution followed its own protocols to collect whole blood in K2EDTA tubes. Collaborator samples were shipped for TCRbeta analysis as frozen whole blood, isolated PBMCs, or DNA extracted from either sample type. The CDR3 has 12 amino acids, counting the end cysteine and valine. Just CDR3 DNA is preserved here, 36 bases in frame from base 1. What the work shows at the level of the full study, not this receptor alone: The amount of clinical and demographic metadata varied by source and participant and was provided uncurated.

The immunoSEQ Assay, a bias-controlled multiplex PCR, was used to amplify TCRbeta CDR3 regions from genomic DNA. Concerning the study's data processing: The number of nucleated cells in each sample was estimated by amplification of reference gene primers within the assay. To quantify the absolute abundance of each unique TCRbeta CDR3 rearrangement, sequence reads were collapsed and filtered. For each sample, productive Simpson clonality was calculated by taking the square root of Simpson's diversity index across productive rearrangements. The table was pulled from immuneACCESS by TCRdb, which kept in-frame rearrangements only. Such tables lose some clones; where checked, under half of the loss comes from unresolved V genes, and the rest has no known cause. V and J calls and clone size are as listed in that table; D and trimming were resolved from the DNA. Within this sample are roughly 66,000 clones, with approximately 82% of them counted one time only. The ten largest clones add up to roughly 6.7% of the sample.

Material for sequencing was peripheral blood. The V and J genes are TRBV21-1 and TRBJ2-7; the tabulated D call, TRBD1, remains unverified against the DNA. TRBV21-1 is reported as a pseudogene. This TCR was sampled from a man between 60 and 75 years old with acute or convalescent COVID-19. The CDR3 corresponds to CASSGRQYEQYV. The DNA reads as follows: TGTGCCAGCAGCGGCCGACAGTACGAGCAGTACGTC.